This T cell receptor (beta chain) was captured in a study of blood T cell repertoires in COVID-19 (dated by TCRdb to 2020 to 2022). For the wider study: Samples covering the acute and convalescent phases of COVID-19 were provided by collaborators in the United States, Italy and Spain. Sample metadata almost always included a de-identified subject ID, COVID-19 status, age in years and sex. The material from the prospective study consisted of cDNA or gDNA derived from T cells, B-cell-depleted T cells, or PBMCs. The repertoires were made available in a free public database intended to serve as a resource for research on the immune response to SARS-CoV-2. The samples were drawn from the first 160 participants of the ongoing ImmuneRACE study and from some 1,300 subjects provided by 6 global collaborators. Where available, HLA class I and class II types were taken from metadata supplied by the sample provider and were not determined by assay-based typing. The dataset comprised deeply sampled blood TCRbeta repertoires from subjects exposed to, actively infected with, or recovered from COVID-19.

Each collaborating institution followed its own protocols to collect whole blood in K2EDTA tubes. For TCRbeta analysis, collaborators shipped samples as frozen whole blood, isolated PBMCs, or DNA extracted from either of those sample types. The immunoSEQ Assay, a bias-controlled multiplex PCR, was used to amplify TCRbeta CDR3 regions from genomic DNA. As for how the authors treated the data: The number of nucleated cells in each sample was estimated from the amplification of reference gene primers within the assay. To quantify the absolute abundance of each unique TCRbeta CDR3 rearrangement, sequence reads were collapsed and filtered. For each sample, productive Simpson clonality was calculated by taking the square root of Simpson's diversity index across productive rearrangements. The table comes from immuneACCESS by way of TCRdb, which keeps in-frame sequences with V and J called. Part of the clones is missing from these tables; in studies checked, under half for an unresolved V gene and the rest for unknown reasons. The D gene and trimming were derived from the DNA, and the V and J assignments and clone size from that table. The sample table shows 100,000 to 110,000 clones, and just under 85% are seen once. Jointly, the top ten make up roughly 13% of the sample.

The paper's findings and limits, for the study overall: Clinical and demographic metadata were provided uncurated, with the amount varying by source and participant.

The CDR3 runs 15 residues from the cysteine to the phenylalanine. Here the CDR3 DNA is all that survives: 45 bases in frame from base 1. Turning to this clone: It has no known antigen specificity. Base-call qualities are not available, and no considerably larger clone is one nucleotide away.

The sequence was obtained from a man over 45 with active or convalescent COVID-19. The sequenced sample was peripheral blood. The chain is encoded by TRBV21-1 joined to TRBJ2-7; the table assigns TRBD1, which was not confirmed against the DNA. TRBV21-1 corresponds to a pseudogene. CDR3 region: CASSPRHRAKYEQYF. The DNA sequence is given as TGTGCCAGCAGCCCCCGGCACAGGGCAAAATACGAGCAGTACTTC.